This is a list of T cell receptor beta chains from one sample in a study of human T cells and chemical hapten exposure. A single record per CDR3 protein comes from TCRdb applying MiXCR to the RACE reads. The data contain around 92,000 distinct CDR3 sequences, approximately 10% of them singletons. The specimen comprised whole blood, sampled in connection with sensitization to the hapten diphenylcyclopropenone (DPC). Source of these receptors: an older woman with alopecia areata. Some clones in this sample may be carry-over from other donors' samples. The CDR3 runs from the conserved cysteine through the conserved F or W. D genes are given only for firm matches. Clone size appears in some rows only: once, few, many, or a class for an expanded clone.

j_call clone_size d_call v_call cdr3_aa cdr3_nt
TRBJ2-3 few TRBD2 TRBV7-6 CASSLGLAGYTDTQYF TGTGCCAGCAGCTTAGGACTAGCGGGGTACACAGATACGCAGTATTTT
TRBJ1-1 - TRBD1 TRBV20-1 CSARDQGVTEAFF TGCAGTGCTAGAGATCAGGGGGTCACTGAAGCTTTCTTT
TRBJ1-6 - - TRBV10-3 CAISESRLTAQSPLHF TGTGCCATCAGTGAGTCAAGATTGACAGCGCAATCACCCCTCCACTTT
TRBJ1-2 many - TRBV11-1 CASSADGNYGYTF TGTGCCAGCAGCGCGGACGGCAACTATGGCTACACCTTC
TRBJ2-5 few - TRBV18 CASSPTDPQETQYF TGTGCCAGCTCACCAACGGACCCACAAGAGACCCAGTACTTC
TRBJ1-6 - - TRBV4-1 CASSQDTIQGGNSPLHF TGCGCCAGCAGCCAAGACACCATTCAGGGAGGTAATTCACCCCTCCACTTT
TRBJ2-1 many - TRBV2 CASTVITNNEQFF TGTGCCAGCACGGTTATAACCAACAATGAGCAGTTCTTC
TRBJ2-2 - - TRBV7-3 CASSLNVGELFF TGTGCCAGCAGCTTAAATGTAGGGGAGCTGTTTTTT
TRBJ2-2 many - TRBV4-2 CASSQLRAGELFF TGTGCCAGCAGCCAATTACGTGCCGGGGAGCTGTTTTTT
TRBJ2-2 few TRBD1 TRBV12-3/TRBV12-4 CARRTGSTGELFF TGTGCCAGGCGGACAGGATCGACCGGGGAGCTGTTTTTT